This T cell receptor beta chain emerged from a study of cytomegalovirus exposure and HLA in healthy donors. V was clipped by 5 bases and J by 8 bases; unmatched bases: 11. CDR3 length: 15 amino acids. Germline V lookup: CDR1 SGHTA, CDR2 FQGNSA. The PCR ran on 60 Vbeta and 13 Jbeta primers. Some clones are missing from TCRdb's copy, which holds only in-frame ones; the method was immunoSEQ multiplex PCR. This table has fewer than 150,000 clones, roughly 80% appearing once. The chain carries TRBV7-2 and TRBJ1-2, with 10 bases lining up with TRBD1. Sequencing used PBMCs. This TCR came from a woman aged 35 to 49 in good health and CMV-seropositive. The CDR3 is CASSDPTGGAKGYTF. CDR3 in DNA: TGTGCCAGCAGCGATCCGACAGGGGGCGCGAAAGGCTACACCTTC.